This T cell receptor (beta chain) is drawn from a study of T cell responses to AZD1222 COVID-19 vaccine. This table comes from immunoSEQ multiplex PCR, and its TCRdb copy is limited to in-frame clones, with some not included. In the table there are approximately 150,000 clones, approximately 92% of which are singletons. The CDR3 covers 15 residues. Germline V CDR1 and CDR2: LGHDT, YNNKEL (reference sequence). V shed 5 bases, J shed 7 bases, and the junction held 11 bases outside the gene matches. The source was peripheral blood, collected on day 0 of AZD1222 vaccination. The source of this sequence is an adult in good health. The chain uses TRBV3-1 (or the pseudogene TRBV3-2) and TRBJ1-2, with TRBD1 matching over 9 bases. DNA of the CDR3: TGTGCCAGCAGCTACTTGGGGGGACAGGGCGCTGGCTACACCTTC. The encoded protein is CASSYLGGQGAGYTF.